This T cell receptor (beta chain) was profiled in a study of shared clonotypes between healthy human individuals. At the level of the study: A couple of women and a few men aged 18 to 49 served as donors.

Study results and limitations: Naive CD4 clonotypes were shared across a handful of donors at 4% to 5%.

As concerns this clone: The antigen is undetermined.

The germline V gene encodes CDR1 SGHRS and CDR2 YFSETQ. This CDR3 has 14 amino acids. The ends lost 5 bases at V and 3 bases at J; junction bases unmatched: 6. Original data processing: Filtering was not the same, since immunoSEQ gave junction-only sequences without quality scores. Sequencing was performed with immunoSEQ multiplex PCR; in TCRdb, only in-frame clones are kept and a portion is missing. The V and J calls and clone size were taken over from that table, and D and trimming were inferred from the DNA. This sample yields hundreds of thousands of clones, of which about two thirds are seen a single time; under 2% belongs to the top ten.

V and J are TRBV5-1 and TRBJ2-5; the match to TRBD1 covers 8 bases. This TCR was recovered from a woman aged 30 to 39 in good health. Specimen: memory CD4+ T cells sorted from blood. Subset given: CD45RA-negative fraction. The CDR3 here is CASSKRQGKETQYF. The CDR3 nucleotides are TGCGCCAGCAGTAAACGACAGGGGAAAGAGACCCAGTACTTC.